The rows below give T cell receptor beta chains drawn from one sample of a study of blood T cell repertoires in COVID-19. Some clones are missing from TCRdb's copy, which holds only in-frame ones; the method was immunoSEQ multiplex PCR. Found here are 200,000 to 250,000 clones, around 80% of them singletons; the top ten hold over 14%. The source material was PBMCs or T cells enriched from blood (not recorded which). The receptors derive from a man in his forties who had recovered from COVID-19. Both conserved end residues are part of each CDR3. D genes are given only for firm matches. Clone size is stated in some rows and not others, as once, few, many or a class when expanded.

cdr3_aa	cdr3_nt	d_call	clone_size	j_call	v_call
CASSLVGTPYSNQPQHF	TGTGCCAGCAGCTTAGTCGGGACACCATATAGCAATCAGCCCCAGCATTTT	-	once	TRBJ1-5	TRBV7-2
CASRLSEGGQETQYF	TGTGCCAGCAGACTTAGTGAGGGAGGACAAGAGACCCAGTACTTC	-	-	TRBJ2-5	TRBV3-1/TRBV3-2
CASSSRTGAYEQYF	TGTGCCAGCAGTTCAAGGACAGGAGCCTACGAGCAGTACTTC	TRBD1	-	TRBJ2-7	TRBV6-5
CAWSGGKYEQYF	TGTGCCTGGAGCGGGGGGAAATACGAGCAGTACTTC	TRBD2	-	TRBJ2-7	TRBV30
CASSLVGQGDGLFF	TGCGCCAGCAGCTTGGTGGGACAGGGGGACGGACTGTTTTTT	TRBD1	-	TRBJ1-4	TRBV5-1
CASSLAAPQGGEKLFF	TGCGCCAGCAGCTTGGCCGCACCTCAGGGGGGTGAAAAACTGTTTTTT	TRBD1	-	TRBJ1-4	TRBV5-1
CASTVGGLITDTQYF	TGTGCCAGCACGGTCGGGGGGCTTATCACAGATACGCAGTATTTT	-	-	TRBJ2-3	TRBV4-2
CASSQGTGGSRESFGQYF	TGCGCCAGCAGCCAGGGGACAGGGGGCTCCAGGGAGTCGTTTGGGCAGTACTTC	TRBD1	-	TRBJ2-7	TRBV5-1
CASSLQQGAGQPQHF	TGTGCCAGCAGCTTACAACAGGGGGCGGGTCAGCCCCAGCATTTT	TRBD1	-	TRBJ1-5	TRBV5-5
CAISFSGDPSTDTQYF	TGTGCCATCAGTTTTAGCGGGGACCCTAGCACAGATACGCAGTATTTT	TRBD2	-	TRBJ2-3	TRBV10-3
CASKTGQNTEAFF	TGTGCCAGCAAAACAGGTCAGAACACTGAAGCTTTCTTT	-	-	TRBJ1-1	TRBV7-9
CASSQVRGLGGNTEAFF	TGCGCCAGCAGCCAAGTGAGGGGGCTAGGGGGGAACACTGAAGCTTTCTTT	TRBD1	-	TRBJ1-1	TRBV4-1
CASSRSGQGGGNTIYF	TGCGCCAGCAGCCGAAGCGGACAGGGAGGCGGAAACACCATATATTTT	TRBD1	-	TRBJ1-3	TRBV4-3
CASSDRSSGTDTQYF	TGTGCCAGCAGCGATCGATCTAGTGGCACAGATACGCAGTATTTT	-	once	TRBJ2-3	TRBV9
CASSKVNRGHSYEQYF	TGTGCCAGCAGCAAAGTCAACAGGGGGCACTCCTACGAGCAGTACTTC	-	-	TRBJ2-7	TRBV21-1
CASSLQTGGYSYNEQFF	TGTGCCAGCAGCCTCCAGACCGGCGGGTACTCCTACAATGAGCAGTTCTTC	-	-	TRBJ2-1	TRBV7-3
CASSEAILNRGYEQYF	TGTGCCAGCAGTGAAGCGATCTTGAACAGGGGGTACGAGCAGTACTTC	TRBD1	few	TRBJ2-7	TRBV6-1
CASSLDPILGGAGRELFF	TGTGCCAGCAGCTTAGACCCCATCCTGGGGGGGGCAGGGCGGGAGCTGTTTTTT	-	-	TRBJ2-2	TRBV7-2
CASSGNRASGNTIYF	TGTGCCAGCAGCGGTAACAGGGCCTCTGGAAACACCATATATTTT	-	-	TRBJ1-3	TRBV7-9
CASSGQGRGTGELFF	TGTGCCAGCAGTGGACAGGGGAGAGGGACCGGGGAGCTGTTTTTT	TRBD1	-	TRBJ2-2	TRBV25-1
CASYPTGGTGELFF	TGCGCCAGCTATCCGACAGGGGGCACCGGGGAGCTGTTTTTT	TRBD1	-	TRBJ2-2	TRBV5-1
CASSLLGARDGYTF	TGTGCCAGCAGTTTACTGGGGGCGCGGGATGGCTACACCTTC	-	-	TRBJ1-2	TRBV28
CASSPLAGGTTDTQYF	TGTGCCAGCAGCCCCCTAGCGGGAGGGACGACAGATACGCAGTATTTT	TRBD2	-	TRBJ2-3	TRBV3-1/TRBV3-2
CASSLHRGGADGYTF	TGTGCCAGCAGCTTACATAGGGGGGGCGCAGATGGCTACACCTTC	-	-	TRBJ1-2	TRBV7-2
CASSAELNTEAFF	TGCGCCAGCAGCGCGGAATTGAACACTGAAGCTTTCTTT	-	-	TRBJ1-1	TRBV5-1
CASSVGPYEQYF	TGTGCCAGCAGCGTGGGGCCCTACGAGCAGTACTTC	-	-	TRBJ2-7	TRBV28
CASSLSGKRFGKLFF	TGTGCCAGCAGTTTATCCGGTAAACGCTTCGGAAAACTGTTTTTT	-	-	TRBJ1-4	TRBV27
CASSTVFGQGVWVGQYF	TGTGCCAGCAGTACAGTGTTTGGACAGGGGGTCTGGGTCGGGCAGTATTTT	TRBD1	-	TRBJ2-3	TRBV6-2/TRBV6-3
CASSPYGDYNEQFF	TGTGCCAGCTCACCTTACGGGGACTACAATGAGCAGTTCTTC	-	-	TRBJ2-1	TRBV18
CASSFSSNQPQHF	TGTGCCAGCAGTTTCAGTAGCAATCAGCCCCAGCATTTT	-	few	TRBJ1-5	TRBV12-3/TRBV12-4
CASSPSGTSGRGEQFF	TGTGCCAGCAGCCCTTCCGGGACTAGCGGGAGAGGTGAGCAGTTCTTC	TRBD2	-	TRBJ2-1	TRBV9
CASSLAGGPQHF	TGTGCCAGCAGCTTGGCAGGGGGGCCCCAGCATTTT	TRBD1	-	TRBJ1-5	TRBV5-4
CASSLSRGHNQPQHF	TGTGCCAGCAGCTTATCAAGAGGGCACAATCAGCCCCAGCATTTT	-	-	TRBJ1-5	TRBV7-3
CASSQGLDQTEAFF	TGCGCCAGCAGCCAAGGGCTTGATCAGACTGAAGCTTTCTTT	-	-	TRBJ1-1	TRBV4-3
CASSLNRQAFSGNTIYF	TGTGCCAGCAGCTTAAACCGGCAGGCCTTCTCTGGAAACACCATATATTTT	-	few	TRBJ1-3	TRBV7-2
CASRGSVTSAQPISTDTQYF	TGCGCCAGCCGGGGGAGTGTGACTAGCGCACAACCGATTAGCACAGATACGCAGTATTTT	TRBD2	-	TRBJ2-3	TRBV5-1
CASSLDGANYGYTF	TGCGCCAGCAGCTTGGACGGAGCTAACTATGGCTACACCTTC	-	-	TRBJ1-2	TRBV5-1
CASSILFTGVHYGYTF	TGTGCCAGTAGTATACTGTTTACAGGGGTGCACTATGGCTACACCTTC	TRBD1	-	TRBJ1-2	TRBV19
CATSDWSSSGRGYEQYF	TGTGCCACCAGTGATTGGTCGTCATCCGGACGGGGCTACGAGCAGTACTTC	-	few	TRBJ2-7	TRBV24-1
CASSIGWGHTDTQYF	TGTGCCAGTAGTATAGGGTGGGGCCACACAGATACGCAGTATTTT	-	-	TRBJ2-3	TRBV19
CATREGATEAFF	TGTGCCACACGCGAGGGGGCTACTGAAGCTTTCTTT	TRBD1	-	TRBJ1-1	TRBV15
CASSQDLGYEQYF	TGTGCCAGCAGCCAAGATCTCGGGTACGAGCAGTACTTC	-	-	TRBJ2-7	TRBV14
CASRGRGGASNQPQHF	TGTGCCAGCAGGGGGCGAGGGGGAGCGAGCAATCAGCCCCAGCATTTT	-	-	TRBJ1-5	TRBV2
CASSGRQGIADTQYF	TGCGCCAGCAGCGGAAGACAGGGTATCGCAGATACGCAGTATTTT	TRBD1	-	TRBJ2-3	TRBV5-1
CASKLAGVGTGELFF	TGTGCCAGCAAACTAGCGGGCGTAGGTACCGGGGAGCTGTTTTTT	TRBD2	-	TRBJ2-2	TRBV6-5
CASSPGTGDEQFF	TGTGCCAGCAGCCCCGGGACAGGTGATGAGCAGTTCTTC	TRBD1	once	TRBJ2-1	TRBV7-3